The 19 T cell receptor beta chains reported below all come from one sample, sequenced in a study of control samples from healthy donors and cancer patients. The assay was immunoSEQ multiplex PCR, and TCRdb's table has in-frame clones only and misses some. The sample consists of about 130,000 clones, about 93% of them appearing once. The sample taken for sequencing was PBMCs. All receptors come from a man aged 50 or older with head and neck cancer.

Notes on this clone: The sample contains more than one DNA sequence encoding this CDR3. The rearrangement links TRBV5-4 to TRBJ2-1; 8 bases map to TRBD2. CDR1 and CDR2 from the germline V gene are SGHNT and YYREEE (reference sequence). The V gene end was trimmed by 4 bases and the J gene end by 1 base; junction bases not matched to a gene: 4. This CDR3 is built from 15 residues. For the CDR3, the DNA is TGTGCCAGCAGCCCGGGAGGGGATTCCTACAATGAGCAGTTCTTC. Its translation is CASSPGGDSYNEQFF.

For this clone: This same CDR3 is encoded by further DNA sequences in the sample. The V and J genes are TRBV12-3 or TRBV12-4 and TRBJ1-1; possibly TRBD1 for D (5 bases). Between the trimmed V and J ends, which lost 3 bases and 5 bases, there was a span of 7 bases. This CDR3 has 12 residues. The CDR3 coding sequence is TGTGCCAGCAGTTTCGGGGGGACTGAAGCTTTCTTT. Amino acid sequence: CASSFGGTEAFF.

The chain joins TRBV11-1 to TRBJ2-3; D unclear. Germline V gives CDR1 SGHAT, CDR2 FQDESV (reference sequence). The CDR3 is 15 amino acids. V lost 1 base, J lost 0 bases, and 8 bases lay in between. DNA of the CDR3: TGTGCCAGCAGCTTAGGCTCCCCTAGCACAGATACGCAGTATTTT. Protein: CASSLGSPSTDTQYF.

This chain connects TRBV6-4 to TRBJ2-2; D possibly corresponds to TRBD2 (6 bases). The germline CDR1 and CDR2 sequences are MRHNA and SNTAGT. The germline V and J ends were trimmed by 5 bases and 3 bases, with 10 bases remaining between them. The length of the CDR3 is 14 residues. CDR3 residues: CASSRRGDTGELFF. CDR3 in DNA: TGTGCCAGCAGTAGGAGGGGTGACACCGGGGAGCTGTTTTTT.

CDR3 nucleotide sequence: TGCGCCATGGGCGTGTCAGGGTTGAATGAGCAGTTCTTC. Its protein is CAMGVSGLNEQFF. The chain links TRBV5-1 to TRBJ2-1, with D perhaps TRBD1 (5 bases). The CDR3 contains 13 residues. V lost 9 bases, J lost 7 bases, and 17 bases lay in between. The germline gives CDR1 SGHRS, CDR2 YFSETQ.

This rearrangement joins TRBV5-5 to TRBJ2-3; D is uncertain. The germline V gene has CDR1 SGHKS and CDR2 YYEKEE (reference sequence). V lost 0 bases and J 5 bases, leaving 4 bases between the germline ends. The CDR3 is made up of 12 amino acids. In nucleotides, the CDR3 is TGTGCCAGCAGCTTGGCCCGAGATACGCAGTATTTT. Translation gives CASSLARDTQYF.

This chain uses TRBV11-1 with TRBJ2-5, with D perhaps matching TRBD1 (5 bases). The CDR3 has 14 amino acids. Germline V gene sequence: CDR1 SGHAT, CDR2 FQDESV (reference sequence). V lost 4 bases to trimming and J lost 3 bases, with 12 bases between them. This CDR3 reads CASSSRVREETQYF. In nucleotides, the CDR3 is TGTGCCAGCAGCTCCAGGGTAAGGGAAGAGACCCAGTACTTC.

The chain is built from TRBV19 and TRBJ2-2, with 10 bases matching TRBD1. The trim removed 6 bases at V and 7 bases at J, leaving 11 bases unmatched. Germline CDR1 is LNHDA and CDR2 is SQIVND (reference sequence). The CDR3 contains 16 residues. CDR3 in amino acids: CASRRPGQGLGGELFF. The DNA of the CDR3 is TGTGCCAGTAGGAGACCGGGACAGGGGTTAGGCGGGGAGCTGTTTTTT.

The V and J genes are TRBV19 and TRBJ2-1, with 7 bases identical to TRBD1. Looked up from germline, CDR1 is LNHDA and CDR2 is SQIVND (reference sequence). The length of the CDR3 is 12 residues. V lost 5 bases and J lost 8; bases outside the gene matches: 3. The CDR3 coding sequence is TGTGCCAGTAGTGACAGGGTGGATGAGCAGTTCTTC. It encodes CASSDRVDEQFF.

In DNA, the CDR3 is TGCGCCAGCAGCTGGGTACAGGGATATATGGATGGGAACACTGAAGCTTTCTTT. This encodes CASSWVQGYMDGNTEAFF. The chain uses TRBV5-1 and TRBJ1-1, with D maybe TRBD1 (6 bases). The CDR3 has 18 amino acids. CDR1 and CDR2 from the germline V gene are SGHRS and YFSETQ. V lost 3 bases and J lost 1, with 22 bases in between.

This clone was found once. The chain joins TRBV6-5 to TRBJ1-5; D might be TRBD1 (5 bases). CDR3 length: 14 amino acids. Trimming removed 2 bases at V and 7 bases at J, with 12 bases between. CDR1 is MNHEY and CDR2 is SVGAGI in the germline V gene. CDR3 loop: CASSYGQGGQPQHF. In DNA, the CDR3 is TGTGCCAGCAGTTACGGGCAGGGTGGACAGCCCCAGCATTTT.

The rearrangement joins TRBV5-4 to TRBJ2-3; D is perhaps TRBD1 (6 bases). In germline, CDR1 is SGHNT, CDR2 YYREEE (reference sequence). V was cut by 4 bases and J by 2 bases, with 11 bases left in between. The CDR3 sequence is 14 residues long. The CDR3 DNA is TGTGCCAGCAGCCACAGACAGGACACAGATACGCAGTATTTT. Translated, it gives CASSHRQDTDTQYF.

The V gene is TRBV7-9, the J gene TRBJ2-1, with D possibly being TRBD2 (5 bases). CDR3 size: 15 residues. Trimming took 4 bases from V and 6 from J, leaving 16 bases between them. The germline V gene encodes CDR1 SEHNR and CDR2 FQNEAQ (reference sequence). The CDR3 bases are TGTGCCAGCAGCTCAGGACTCCTTTCGGTCAATGAGCAGTTCTTC. It specifies CASSSGLLSVNEQFF.

This chain connects TRBV20-1 to TRBJ1-1; weak D call: TRBD1 (6 bases). In germline, CDR1 is DFQATT, CDR2 SNEGSKA (reference sequence). The CDR3 length is 11 residues. V lost 5 bases to trimming and J lost 6 bases, with 10 bases between them. The CDR3 loop reads CSAYRVPEAFF. Here the CDR3 DNA reads TGCAGTGCTTACAGGGTTCCTGAAGCTTTCTTT.

V usage is TRBV3-1 (or the pseudogene TRBV3-2) and J usage is TRBJ1-1; no firm D call. Trimming removed 4 bases at V and 4 bases at J, with 19 bases between. Germline CDR1 is LGHDT and CDR2 is YNNKEL (reference sequence). This CDR3 comprises 16 residues. The DNA of the CDR3 is TGTGCCAGCAGCCGTCTACAGATTATAGAGGGCACTGAAGCTTTCTTT. Its translation: CASSRLQIIEGTEAFF.

This sequence joins TRBV18 and TRBJ1-1; 8 nucleotides match TRBD1. Looked up from germline, CDR1 is KGHSH and CDR2 is LQKENI. Germline trimming cut 6 bases from V and 0 bases from J; bases unmatched to any gene: 6. This CDR3 has 15 amino acids. The CDR3 DNA is TGTGCCAGCTCCCGGAGGACAGGGCTGAACACTGAAGCTTTCTTT. Its protein is CASSRRTGLNTEAFF.

The rearrangement uses TRBV6-2 or TRBV6-3 and TRBJ1-1; no definite D call. The germline gives CDR1 MNHEY, CDR2 SVGEGT. V lost 5 bases and J 0 bases, leaving 10 bases between the germline ends. The CDR3 sequence is 14 residues long. In DNA, the CDR3 is TGTGCCAGCAGTCAGCATAATATGAACACTGAAGCTTTCTTT. Its translation is CASSQHNMNTEAFF.

The chain uses TRBV11-1 and TRBJ2-5, with D hard to call. V lost 5 bases to trimming and J lost 2 bases, with 12 bases between them. Germline-derived CDR1 and CDR2 are SGHAT and FQDESV (reference sequence). This CDR3 region has 14 residues. The CDR3 DNA reads as TGTGCCAGCAGCCTCCGTCGCGGACAAGAGACCCAGTACTTC. This codes for CASSLRRGQETQYF.

This clone occurred once. V and J are TRBV7-2 and TRBJ1-2, with a tentative D call TRBD1 (6 bases). Trimming took off 1 base at V and 4 bases at J, with 7 bases between the two ends. This CDR3 region has 13 residues. Germline CDR1 reads SGHTA; CDR2 reads FQGNSA. In DNA form, the CDR3 reads TGTGCCAGCAGCTTAGGGGGGCTCTATGGCTACACCTTC. This translates into CASSLGGLYGYTF.